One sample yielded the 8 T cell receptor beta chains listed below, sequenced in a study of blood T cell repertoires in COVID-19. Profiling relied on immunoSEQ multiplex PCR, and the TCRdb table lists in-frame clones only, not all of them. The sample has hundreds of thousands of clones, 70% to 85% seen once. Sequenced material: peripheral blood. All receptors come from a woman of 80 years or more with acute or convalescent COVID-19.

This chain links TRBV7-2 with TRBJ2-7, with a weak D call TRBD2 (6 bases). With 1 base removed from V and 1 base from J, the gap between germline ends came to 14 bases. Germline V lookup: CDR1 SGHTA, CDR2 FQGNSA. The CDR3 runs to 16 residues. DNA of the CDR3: TGTGCCAGCAGCTTAGAACCAGGGAGGAGGTCCTACGAGCAGTACTTC. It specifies CASSLEPGRRSYEQYF.

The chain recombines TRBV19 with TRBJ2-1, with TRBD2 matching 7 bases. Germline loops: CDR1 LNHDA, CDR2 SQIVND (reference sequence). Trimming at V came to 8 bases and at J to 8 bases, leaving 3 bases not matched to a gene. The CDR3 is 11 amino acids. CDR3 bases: TGTGCCAGTTCAGGGAGGGATGAGCAGTTCTTC. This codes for CASSGRDEQFF. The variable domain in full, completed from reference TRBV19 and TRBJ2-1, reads DGGITQSPKYLFRKEGQNVTLSCEQNLNHDAMYWYRQDPGQGLRLIYYSQIVNDFQKGDIAEGYSVSREKKESFPLTVTSAQKNPTAFYLCASSGRDEQFFGPGTRLTVL.

The CDR3 bases are TGTGCCAGCAGCCAAGCTAGCGGCACAGATACGCAGTATTTT. It specifies CASSQASGTDTQYF. This sequence joins TRBV3-1 (or the pseudogene TRBV3-2) and TRBJ2-3; possibly TRBD2 for D (6 bases). The CDR3 length is 14 residues. Trimming removed 1 base from V and 1 base from J, with 6 bases in between. Germline assignment: CDR1 LGHDT and CDR2 YNNKEL (reference sequence).

The CDR3 region is CASSKRTGENTEAFF. The CDR3 region has the DNA TGTGCCAGCAGTAAACGGACAGGGGAGAACACTGAAGCTTTCTTT. V gene TRBV6-2 or TRBV6-3 combines with J gene TRBJ1-1; the match to TRBD1 covers 9 bases. The CDR3 consists of 15 residues. Trimming removed 5 bases from V and 1 base from J; junction bases left unmatched: 5. From germline, CDR1 is MNHEY and CDR2 SVGEGT.

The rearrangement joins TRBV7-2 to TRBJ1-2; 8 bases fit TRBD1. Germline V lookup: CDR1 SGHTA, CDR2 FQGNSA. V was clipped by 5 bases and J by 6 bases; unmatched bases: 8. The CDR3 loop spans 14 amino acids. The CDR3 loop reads CASSLLGQGDGYTF. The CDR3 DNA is TGTGCCAGCAGCCTCCTCGGACAGGGCGATGGCTACACCTTC.

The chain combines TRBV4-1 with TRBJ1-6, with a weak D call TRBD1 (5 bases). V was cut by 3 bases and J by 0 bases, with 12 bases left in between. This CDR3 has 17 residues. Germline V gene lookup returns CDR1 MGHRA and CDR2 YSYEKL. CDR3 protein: CASSQAGGGSYNSPLHF. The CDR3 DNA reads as TGCGCCAGCAGCCAGGCTGGGGGGGGCTCCTATAATTCACCCCTCCACTTT.

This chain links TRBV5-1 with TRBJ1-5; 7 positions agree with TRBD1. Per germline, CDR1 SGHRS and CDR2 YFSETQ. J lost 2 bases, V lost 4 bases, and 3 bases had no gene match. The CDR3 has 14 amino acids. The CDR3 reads CASSAGQGNQPQHF. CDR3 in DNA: TGCGCCAGCAGCGCCGGACAGGGCAATCAGCCCCAGCATTTT.

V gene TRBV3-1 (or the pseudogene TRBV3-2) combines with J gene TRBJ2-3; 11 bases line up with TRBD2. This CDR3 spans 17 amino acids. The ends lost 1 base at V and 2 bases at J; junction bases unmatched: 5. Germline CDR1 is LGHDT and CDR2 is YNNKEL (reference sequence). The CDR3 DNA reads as TGTGCCAGCAGCCAAGCCGGGACTAGCGGATTCACAGATACGCAGTATTTT. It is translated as CASSQAGTSGFTDTQYF.